One and the same sample provided the 30 T cell receptor beta chains below, sequenced in a study of T cell changes during pregnancy in multiple sclerosis. TCRdb's table, derived via immunoSEQ multiplex PCR, lists solely in-frame clones and lacks some. The table lists around 85,000 clones, around 93% of them singletons. Sequencing used PBMCs, obtained in the first trimester of pregnancy. The receptors derive from a female donor in good health, serving as a control in a pregnancy study. Some clones in this sample may be carry-over from other donors' samples.

V gene TRBV14 combines with J gene TRBJ1-6, with TRBD1 matching over 7 bases. The germline gives CDR1 SGHDN, CDR2 FVKESK. J lost 14 bases, V lost 3 bases, and 10 bases had no gene match. The CDR3 consists of 14 residues. As DNA, the CDR3 is TGTGCCAGCAGCCAGGGACAGACCCGGGGGACCCTCCACTTT. Translation gives CASSQGQTRGTLHF.

As for this clone: The final CDR3 position lacks the conserved phenylalanine or tryptophan, pointing to a likely read error. The DNA is omitted, as the CDR3 cannot be located on it reliably, and the CDR3 follows TCRdb's listing. This chain links TRBV7-9 with TRBJ1-2; the DNA was not compared with TRBD1, the D call given in the table. The CDR3 is 14 amino acids long, termini counted. Germline V gene data show CDR1 as SEHNR and CDR2 as FQNEAQ (reference sequence). CDR3 in amino acids: CASSSGTEKPNYDY.

This clone was recorded once. V usage is TRBV2 and J usage is TRBJ2-3; D remains ambiguous. CDR1 is SNHLY, CDR2 FYNNEI, per germline. The CDR3 covers 11 residues. V lost 6 bases and J lost 7, with 8 bases in between. This chain's CDR3 is CASSLEYTQYF. The DNA for the CDR3 is TGTGCCAGCAGCCTAGAGTATACGCAGTATTTT.

The chain employs TRBV12-5 and TRBJ2-3, with a tentative D call TRBD1 (6 bases). Trimming took off 2 bases at V and 5 bases at J, with 14 bases between the two ends. This CDR3 contains 15 residues. Germline CDR1 reads LGHNT; CDR2 reads FRNRAP. The CDR3 sequence is CASGLTGIPGDTQYF. CDR3 bases: TGTGCTAGTGGTTTGACAGGGATCCCCGGAGATACGCAGTATTTT.

This clone was picked up a small number of times. The chain couples TRBV7-9 to TRBJ1-1, with TRBD1 as a possible D gene (6 bases). CDR3 length: 13 amino acids. Trimming removed 3 bases at V and 4 bases at J, with 9 bases between. Germline CDR1 SEHNR, CDR2 FQNEAQ (reference sequence). DNA for the CDR3: TGTGCCAGCAGCTTGAAAGGGGGCACTGAAGCTTTCTTT. Translating gives CASSLKGGTEAFF.

In this sample, this clone turned up once. The J gene is TRBJ2-2, the V gene TRBV5-6, with TRBD1 identical over 12 bases. Germline V CDR1 and CDR2: SGHDT, YYEEEE. V shed 4 bases, J shed 7 bases, and the junction held 8 bases outside the gene matches. This CDR3 region has 16 residues. The CDR3 DNA is TGTGCCAGCAGCCTATTGGGACAGGGGGCTGGCGGGGAGCTGTTTTTT. This gives the protein CASSLLGQGAGGELFF.

The chain uses TRBV29-1 and TRBJ2-6, with 9 nucleotides matching TRBD2. Germline loops: CDR1 SQVTM, CDR2 ANQGSEA. Losses at the gene ends were 3 bases for V and 0 bases for J; bases not matched to a gene: 12. This CDR3 spans 19 amino acids. This chain's CDR3 is CSVEAPLAGADSGANVLTF. CDR3 coding DNA: TGCAGCGTTGAGGCTCCCTTAGCGGGAGCCGACTCTGGGGCCAACGTCCTGACTTTC.

The chain employs TRBV4-1 and TRBJ1-1, with D maybe TRBD1 (6 bases). The length of the CDR3 is 15 residues. Trimming took off 3 bases at V and 1 base at J, with 12 bases between the two ends. Germline CDR1 is MGHRA and CDR2 is YSYEKL. The CDR3 DNA sequence: TGCGCCAGCAGCCACAGGGGCCGGCGGAACACTGAAGCTTTCTTT. As protein: CASSHRGRRNTEAFF.

The V gene is TRBV27, the J gene TRBJ2-7; 8 bases fit TRBD1. This CDR3 is built from 14 residues. The germline V gene encodes CDR1 MNHEY and CDR2 SMNVEV (reference sequence). V trimming: 5 bases; J trimming: 6 bases; junction bases outside the gene matches: 9. This chain's CDR3 is CASSQTWTGREQYF. In DNA, the CDR3 is TGTGCCAGCAGTCAAACTTGGACAGGGCGCGAGCAGTACTTC.

This chain connects TRBV28 to TRBJ1-2; D is perhaps TRBD1 (5 bases). With 4 bases removed from V and 5 bases from J, the gap between germline ends came to 17 bases. The V gene's germline CDR1 is MDHEN and CDR2 SYDVKM. The CDR3 spans 15 residues. The DNA for the CDR3 is TGTGCCAGCAGTTCTGCAGGGTTCCCACGGTATGGCTACACCTTC. It encodes CASSSAGFPRYGYTF.

The chain joins TRBV19 to TRBJ2-1; 10 nucleotides agree with TRBD1. The CDR3 contains 14 residues. Germline CDR1 reads LNHDA; CDR2 reads SQIVND (reference sequence). The junction had 4 bases not matched to a gene; V was cut back by 3 bases and J by 8 bases. The CDR3 spells CASSMTGGRDEQFF. CDR3 sequence (DNA): TGTGCCAGTAGTATGACAGGGGGCAGGGATGAGCAGTTCTTC.

The table lists this clone with a few counts. The chain uses TRBV10-2 and TRBJ2-1; D may be TRBD2 (5 bases). Deletions cut 8 bases from V and 6 bases from J, with 17 bases between. The CDR3 extends over 14 amino acids. Germline loops: CDR1 WSHSY, CDR2 SAAADI. The CDR3 DNA is TGCGCCAGCGGCATCAGCGGCGAGGGCAATGAGCAGTTCTTC. Translated: CASGISGEGNEQFF.

The chain is built from TRBV5-1 and TRBJ2-3, with D possibly matching TRBD2 (6 bases). This CDR3 has 17 residues. Germline assignment: CDR1 SGHRS and CDR2 YFSETQ. The V and J ends lost 4 bases and 4 bases respectively, with 22 bases between them. In DNA form, the CDR3 reads TGCGCCAGCAGCCCGTGGGGGTTGTCAGGGAGGTCAGATACGCAGTATTTT. Translation: CASSPWGLSGRSDTQYF.

The chain links TRBV6-5 to TRBJ1-1; maybe TRBD1 (5 bases). Trimming removed 2 bases at V and 5 bases at J, with 12 bases between. The CDR3 is made up of 14 amino acids. CDR1 is MNHEY and CDR2 is SVGAGI in the germline V gene. The CDR3 bases are TGTGCCAGCAGTTACCAAGGAGGGGTGACTGAAGCTTTCTTT. Protein product: CASSYQGGVTEAFF.

This clone appeared once. The V call is TRBV18, the J call TRBJ1-2; the match to TRBD1 covers 9 bases. CDR1 and CDR2 (germline): KGHSH, LQKENI. This CDR3 is 14 amino acids long. V was clipped by 3 bases and J by 2 bases; unmatched bases: 1. The CDR3 sequence: CASSPGQGNYGYTF. CDR3 nucleotide sequence: TGTGCCAGCTCACCCGGACAGGGGAACTATGGCTACACCTTC.

This clone was seen only a few times. For the CDR3, the DNA is TGTGCCAGCAGCTTGGGAGGGGGCAGGGGTTCACCCCTCCACTTT. It encodes CASSLGGGRGSPLHF. The chain employs TRBV5-6 and TRBJ1-6; TRBD1 matches at 7 bases. The CDR3 spans 15 residues. Unmatched junction bases numbered 6, after V lost 0 bases and J lost 9 bases. Germline V CDR1 and CDR2: SGHDT, YYEEEE.

The gene calls are TRBV19 and TRBJ1-1; 8 nucleotides agree with TRBD1. The V gene end was trimmed by 7 bases and the J gene end by 2 bases; junction bases not matched to a gene: 3. CDR1 and CDR2 from the germline V gene are LNHDA and SQIVND (reference sequence). The CDR3 runs 13 residues. The DNA of the CDR3 is TGTGCCAGTACCGGACAGGGTAACACTGAAGCTTTCTTT. It specifies CASTGQGNTEAFF.

For the CDR3, the DNA is TGCGCCAGCAGCGTTCCGAACACCGGGGAGCTGTTTTTT. This encodes CASSVPNTGELFF. The chain couples TRBV10-1 to TRBJ2-2; D ambiguous. This CDR3 has 13 amino acids. V was shortened by 6 bases and J by 0 bases, with 5 bases between the two germline ends. Germline-derived CDR1 and CDR2 are WNHNN and SYGVQD (reference sequence).

The chain employs TRBV7-2 and TRBJ2-7; 7 nucleotides line up with TRBD1. V was clipped by 5 bases and J by 1 base; unmatched bases: 5. The CDR3 has 14 amino acids. From germline, CDR1 is SGHTA and CDR2 FQGNSA. The DNA for the CDR3 is TGTGCCAGCAGCGCCCGACAGGGTTCCTACGAGCAGTACTTC. Its protein product is CASSARQGSYEQYF.

This clone was counted only a few times. The V and J genes are TRBV10-1 and TRBJ1-3, with 8 nucleotides matching TRBD1. Germline-derived CDR1 and CDR2 are WNHNN and SYGVQD (reference sequence). V dropped 2 bases and J dropped 1; count of bases not matched to a gene: 4. This CDR3 spans 16 amino acids. The CDR3 DNA sequence: TGCGCCAGCAGTGAGGGACAGGGTGTTTCTGGAAACACCATATATTTT. This sequence encodes CASSEGQGVSGNTIYF.

This clone was counted a single time. The chain combines TRBV6-5 with TRBJ1-3; D remains unclear. V dropped 8 bases and J dropped 0 bases, with 11 bases sitting between them. The CDR3 spans 14 residues. Germline V CDR1 and CDR2: MNHEY, SVGAGI. This CDR3 reads CASSRTLSGNTIYF. The CDR3 DNA reads as TGTGCCAGCTCCCGGACTCTCTCTGGAAACACCATATATTTT.

This chain connects TRBV4-1 to TRBJ2-5, with 8 bases identical to TRBD2. Germline V gene lookup returns CDR1 MGHRA and CDR2 YSYEKL. The CDR3 sequence is 17 residues long. The V and J ends lost 1 base and 5 bases, in that order; junction bases with no gene match: 12. CDR3 DNA sequence: TGCGCCAGCAGCCAAGGGGCAGCGGGAGTTGGGCGTGAGACCCAGTACTTC. It translates to CASSQGAAGVGRETQYF.

This clone was picked up one time. This rearrangement joins TRBV7-8 to TRBJ2-1; no clear D. The CDR3 spans 15 residues. The germline V and J ends were trimmed by 1 base and 5 bases, with 12 bases remaining between them. Germline CDR1 reads SGHVS; CDR2 reads FQNEAQ. The CDR3 reads CASSLVAGVHNEQFF. In DNA form, the CDR3 reads TGTGCCAGCAGCTTAGTCGCAGGTGTTCACAATGAGCAGTTCTTC. Variable domain in full (rest from reference TRBV7-8 and TRBJ2-1): GAGVSQSPRYKVAKRGQDVALRCDPISGHVSLFWYQQALGQGPEFLTYFQNEAQLDKSGLPSDRFFAERPEGSVSTLKIQRTQQEDSAVYLCASSLVAGVHNEQFFGPGTRLTVL.

This clone was seen just once. The V and J genes are TRBV5-1 and TRBJ2-5; maybe TRBD2 (6 bases). The germline V gene has CDR1 SGHRS and CDR2 YFSETQ. The CDR3 loop spans 15 amino acids. Deletions cut 3 bases from V and 5 bases from J, with 17 bases between. The CDR3 reads CASSSVTGVGETQYF. CDR3 coding DNA: TGCGCCAGCAGCTCCGTGACGGGGGTGGGTGAGACCCAGTACTTC.

This clone was detected once. The J gene is TRBJ2-7, the V gene TRBV23-1, with TRBD1 matching 10 bases. TRBV23-1 is sorted into the ORF group, with uncertain function. V trimming: 6 bases; J trimming: 0 bases; junction bases outside the gene matches: 23. CDR3 length equals 21 residues. CDR3 protein: CASSRKKTGGDGPPSSYEQYF. As DNA, the CDR3 is TGCGCCAGCAGCCGGAAAAAGACAGGGGGCGACGGCCCACCTAGCTCCTACGAGCAGTACTTC.

The chain links TRBV5-1 to TRBJ2-7; the D gene is possibly TRBD1 (6 bases). In germline, CDR1 is SGHRS, CDR2 YFSETQ. V lost 0 bases to trimming and J lost 2 bases, with 9 bases between them. CDR3 size: 14 residues. This CDR3 reads CASSLAGAPYEQYF. The CDR3 DNA sequence: TGCGCCAGCAGCTTGGCAGGGGCCCCCTACGAGCAGTACTTC.

This clone was detected a few times. This rearrangement joins TRBV27 to TRBJ2-1; 10 nucleotides line up with TRBD2. Germline V lookup: CDR1 MNHEY, CDR2 SMNVEV (reference sequence). There are 15 residues in the CDR3. The V and J ends lost 5 bases and 9 bases, in that order; junction bases with no gene match: 10. The CDR3 DNA reads as TGTGCCAGCAGTCCTCTACTAGCGGGGCTTGGTGAGCAGTTCTTC. Translation: CASSPLLAGLGEQFF.

Only a few counts were recorded for this clone. V gene TRBV27 combines with J gene TRBJ2-1; 14 nucleotides agree with TRBD2. The CDR3 is made up of 18 amino acids. Per the germline V gene, CDR1 is MNHEY and CDR2 is SMNVEV (reference sequence). Trimming removed 6 bases from V and 2 bases from J; junction bases left unmatched: 9. In DNA, the CDR3 is TGTGCCAGCAGGGCCGGGACTAGCGGGGGCCAAACCTACAATGAGCAGTTCTTC. Encoded protein: CASRAGTSGGQTYNEQFF.

The rearrangement joins TRBV7-9 to TRBJ1-1; D gene uncertain. This CDR3 has 13 amino acids. Germline-derived CDR1 and CDR2 are SEHNR and FQNEAQ (reference sequence). Trimming stripped 4 bases from V and 0 bases from J, with 6 bases between. The CDR3 is CASSSSMNTEAFF. The CDR3 DNA follows: TGTGCCAGCAGCTCCAGTATGAACACTGAAGCTTTCTTT.

The V gene is TRBV10-3, the J gene TRBJ2-2, with 7 bases aligning to TRBD1. This CDR3 spans 19 amino acids. V lost 2 bases and J lost 1; bases outside the gene matches: 13. In germline, CDR1 is ENHRY, CDR2 SYGVKD. The CDR3 DNA follows: TGTGCCATCAGTGAGCCGGACAGGTCCCTAACGTTGAACACCGGGGAGCTGTTTTTT. Translating gives CAISEPDRSLTLNTGELFF.